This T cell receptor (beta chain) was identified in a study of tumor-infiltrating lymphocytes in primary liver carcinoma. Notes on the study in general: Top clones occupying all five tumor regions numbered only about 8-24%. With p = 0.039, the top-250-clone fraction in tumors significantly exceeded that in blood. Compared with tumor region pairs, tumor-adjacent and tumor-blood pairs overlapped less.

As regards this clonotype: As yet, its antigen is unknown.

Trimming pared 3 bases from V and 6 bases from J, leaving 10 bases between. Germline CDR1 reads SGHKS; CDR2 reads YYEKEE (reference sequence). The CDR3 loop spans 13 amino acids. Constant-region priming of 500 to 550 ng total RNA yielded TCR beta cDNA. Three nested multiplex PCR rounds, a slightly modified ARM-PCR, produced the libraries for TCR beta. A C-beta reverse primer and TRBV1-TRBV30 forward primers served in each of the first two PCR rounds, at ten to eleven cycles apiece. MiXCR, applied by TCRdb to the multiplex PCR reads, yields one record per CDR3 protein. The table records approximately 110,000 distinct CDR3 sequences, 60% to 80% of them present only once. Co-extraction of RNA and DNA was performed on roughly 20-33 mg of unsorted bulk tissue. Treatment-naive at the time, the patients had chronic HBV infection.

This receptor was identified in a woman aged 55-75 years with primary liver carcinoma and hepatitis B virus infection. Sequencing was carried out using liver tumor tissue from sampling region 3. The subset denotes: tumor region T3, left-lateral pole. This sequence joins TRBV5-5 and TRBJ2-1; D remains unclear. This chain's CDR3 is CASSYRTGNEQFF. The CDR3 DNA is TGTGCCAGCAGCTACCGAACGGGCAATGAGCAGTTCTTC.